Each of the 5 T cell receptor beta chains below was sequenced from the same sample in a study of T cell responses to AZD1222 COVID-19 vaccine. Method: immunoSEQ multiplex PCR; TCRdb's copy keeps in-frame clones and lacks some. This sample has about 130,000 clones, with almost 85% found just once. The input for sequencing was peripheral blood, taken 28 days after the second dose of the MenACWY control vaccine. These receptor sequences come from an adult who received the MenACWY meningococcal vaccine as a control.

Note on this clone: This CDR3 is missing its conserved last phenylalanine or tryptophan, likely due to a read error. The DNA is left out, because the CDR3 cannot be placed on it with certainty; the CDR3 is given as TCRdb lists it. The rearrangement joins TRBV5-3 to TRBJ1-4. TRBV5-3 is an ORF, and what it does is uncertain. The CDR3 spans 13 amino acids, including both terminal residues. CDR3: CATSTGKVRPPFY.

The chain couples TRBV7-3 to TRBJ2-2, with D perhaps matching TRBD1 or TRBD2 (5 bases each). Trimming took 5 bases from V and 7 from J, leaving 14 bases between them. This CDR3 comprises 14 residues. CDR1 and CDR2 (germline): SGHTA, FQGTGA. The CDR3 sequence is CASSPGAPGGELFF. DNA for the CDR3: TGTGCCAGCAGCCCCGGGGCCCCAGGCGGGGAGCTGTTTTTT.

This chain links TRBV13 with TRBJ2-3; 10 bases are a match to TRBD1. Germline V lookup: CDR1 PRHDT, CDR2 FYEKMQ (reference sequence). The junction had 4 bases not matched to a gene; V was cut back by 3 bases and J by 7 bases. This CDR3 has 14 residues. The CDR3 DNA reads TGTGCCAGCAGCTTCGACAGGGGGCGGAATACGCAGTATTTT. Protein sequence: CASSFDRGRNTQYF.

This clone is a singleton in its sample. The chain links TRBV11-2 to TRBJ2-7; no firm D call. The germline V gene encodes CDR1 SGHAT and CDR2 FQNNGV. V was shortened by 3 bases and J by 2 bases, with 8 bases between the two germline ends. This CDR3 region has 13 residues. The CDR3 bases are TGTGCCAGCAGCTTTTATGGGACCTACGAGCAGTACTTC. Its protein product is CASSFYGTYEQYF.

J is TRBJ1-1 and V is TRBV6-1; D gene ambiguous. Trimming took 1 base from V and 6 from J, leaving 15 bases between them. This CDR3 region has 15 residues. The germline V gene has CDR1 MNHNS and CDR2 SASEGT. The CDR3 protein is CASSEGTVPRAEAFF. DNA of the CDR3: TGTGCCAGCAGTGAAGGGACGGTCCCTCGGGCTGAAGCTTTCTTT.